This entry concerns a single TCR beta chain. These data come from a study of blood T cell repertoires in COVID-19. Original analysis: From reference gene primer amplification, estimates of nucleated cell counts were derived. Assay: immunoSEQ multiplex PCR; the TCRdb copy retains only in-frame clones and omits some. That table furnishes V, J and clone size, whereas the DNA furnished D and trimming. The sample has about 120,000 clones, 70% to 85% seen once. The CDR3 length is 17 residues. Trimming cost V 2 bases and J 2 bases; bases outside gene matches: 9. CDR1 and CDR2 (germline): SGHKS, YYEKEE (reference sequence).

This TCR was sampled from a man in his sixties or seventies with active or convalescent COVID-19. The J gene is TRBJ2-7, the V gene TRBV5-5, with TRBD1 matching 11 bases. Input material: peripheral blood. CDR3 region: CASSFNLVGQGAYEQYF. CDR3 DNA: TGTGCCAGCAGCTTTAACCTCGTGGGACAGGGGGCCTACGAGCAGTACTTC.